The clone carrying this TCR beta chain occurred many times. The CDR3 runs to 15 residues. Trimming removed 5 bases from V and 0 bases from J, with 14 bases in between. Germline V gene sequence: CDR1 MNHNS, CDR2 SASEGT. The data were obtained in a study of Graves' ophthalmopathy and Graves' hyperthyroidism. For repertoire sequencing, the TCR beta CDR3 regions were amplified from RNA transcripts. After a first-round RT-PCR with HTBI primers, a second-round multiplex PCR was run. MiXCR was run by TCRdb on the multiplex PCR reads, yielding one entry per CDR3 protein. The sample consists of under 400,000 distinct CDR3 sequences, roughly 15% of them appearing once.

Sequenced input: peripheral blood. The receptor's source is an adult man with Graves' ophthalmopathy. The rearrangement joins TRBV6-1 to TRBJ2-7; the D gene is possibly TRBD1 (6 bases). CDR3 residues: CASSKGVTSSYEQYF. The DNA for the CDR3 is TGTGCCAGCAGTAAGGGGGTGACGAGCTCCTACGAGCAGTACTTC.